The 20 T cell receptor beta chains reported below all come from one sample, sequenced in a study of T cells after yellow fever vaccination (dated by TCRdb to about 2019). Preparation of the library involved 5' RACE. Sequenced on an Illumina HiSeq 2500. In TCRdb, the public reads were trimmed at Q25 with fastp and aligned with MiXCR, with productive beta chains retained. Records with the same CDR3 protein are collapsed into one entry carrying the most frequent genes and DNA. The table for this sample lists 350,000 or so distinct CDR3 sequences; 8.1% of them were counted only once. The top ten hold 15% to 20% of the sample. The treatment or condition label of this sample denotes: live attenuated yellow fever vaccine strain. The sequenced sample was PBMCs, obtained about 41 days after the first yellow fever vaccination. Receptors originate from a man aged 18 to 30 who received the YFV17D yellow fever vaccine.

This clonotype was recorded at least ten times. V usage is TRBV20-1 and J usage is TRBJ2-7; D is ambiguous. Per the germline V gene, CDR1 is DFQATT and CDR2 is SNEGSKA (reference sequence). The CDR3 totals 14 residues. V lost 0 bases and J lost 3, with 12 bases in between. The CDR3 protein is CSARDPKIDYEQYF. CDR3 DNA sequence: TGCAGTGCTAGAGACCCGAAAATTGACTACGAGCAGTACTTC.

This clonotype was recorded a few times. The chain employs TRBV20-1 and TRBJ2-7, with 10 bases fitting TRBD1. J was trimmed by 4 bases and V by 5 bases; bases with no gene match: 5. The CDR3 spans 13 residues. Germline values: CDR1 DFQATT, CDR2 SNEGSKA (reference sequence). The CDR3 DNA follows: TGCAGTGCTGTAGACAGGGGGCGTTACGAGCAGTACTTC. It translates to CSAVDRGRYEQYF.

This clonotype appeared many times. The chain employs TRBV9 and TRBJ2-2; 13 nucleotides line up with TRBD2. The V gene's germline CDR1 is SGDLS and CDR2 YYNGEE. The CDR3 extends over 17 amino acids. V lost 4 bases, J lost 7 bases, and 10 bases stayed unmatched. CDR3 loop: CASSSGTSGVVIGELFF. The DNA of the CDR3 is TGTGCCAGCAGCTCCGGGACTAGCGGGGTAGTCATCGGGGAGCTGTTTTTT. Filled out from reference TRBV9 and TRBJ2-2, the complete variable domain reads DSGVTQTPKHLITATGQRVTLRCSPRSGDLSVYWYQQSLDQGLQFLIQYYNGEERAKGNILERFSAQQFPDLHSELNLSSLELGDSALYFCASSSGTSGVVIGELFFGEGSRLTVL.

This chain connects TRBV28 to TRBJ1-2, with TRBD1 as a possible D gene (5 bases). Between the trimmed V and J ends, which lost 2 bases and 0 bases, there was a span of 10 bases. Per germline, CDR1 MDHEN and CDR2 SYDVKM. CDR3 size: 15 residues. This CDR3 reads CASSLVGRANYGYTF. The CDR3 DNA reads TGTGCCAGCAGTTTAGTTGGCAGGGCTAACTATGGCTACACCTTC.

The chain combines TRBV6-5 with TRBJ2-2; 7 bases agree with TRBD2. After removal of 2 bases from V and 4 bases from J, the junction contained 10 bases not matched to a gene. The CDR3 spans 17 residues. CDR1 and CDR2 from the germline V gene are MNHEY and SVGAGI. The CDR3, as DNA: TGTGCCAGCAGTTACATCACCGGGACTACTCGCACCGGGGAGCTGTTTTTT. This codes for CASSYITGTTRTGELFF.

CDR3 protein: CASSQRVERLAGVETQYF. CDR3 DNA sequence: TGCGCCAGCAGCCAGCGGGTTGAGAGGCTAGCGGGGGTTGAGACCCAGTACTTC. The chain links TRBV4-1 to TRBJ2-5; 10 bases map to TRBD2. CDR1 MGHRA and CDR2 YSYEKL come from the germline V gene. There are 18 residues in the CDR3. J lost 5 bases, V lost 3 bases, and 15 bases had no gene match.

A few counts support this clonotype. The chain combines TRBV6-5 with TRBJ2-7, with D perhaps assigned TRBD1 or TRBD2 (5 bases each). Germline V gene lookup returns CDR1 MNHEY and CDR2 SVGAGI. This CDR3 has 12 residues. Trimming took off 8 bases at V and 3 bases at J, with 11 bases between the two ends. Here the CDR3 reads CASGGDRYEQYF. The DNA for the CDR3 is TGTGCCAGCGGGGGAGACCGCTACGAGCAGTACTTC.

Only a few counts were recorded for this clonotype. This chain links TRBV28 with TRBJ2-3, with a weak D call TRBD2 (5 bases). The CDR3 loop spans 13 amino acids. Trimming shortened V by 6 bases and J by 7 bases, and 14 bases separated the two germline ends. Germline CDR1 MDHEN, CDR2 SYDVKM. The CDR3 loop is CASRDYRKNTQYF. The CDR3 DNA follows: TGTGCCAGCAGAGACTACAGAAAAAATACGCAGTATTTT.

The chain recombines TRBV12-3 or TRBV12-4 with TRBJ2-4, with 8 bases aligning to TRBD1. This CDR3 comprises 13 residues. J gave up 11 bases and V 7 bases, and 10 bases lay outside the gene matches. The CDR3 here is CASTPGTGLVQYF. CDR3 in DNA: TGTGCCAGCACCCCGGGGACAGGCCTCGTTCAGTACTTC.

This clonotype showed up just a few times. The CDR3 nucleotides read TGTGCCAGCAGTTCTACGATGGGGTATTACGAGCAGTACGTC. It encodes CASSSTMGYYEQYV. The chain joins TRBV28 to TRBJ2-7, with no clear D. The V gene lost 4 bases and the J gene lost 4 bases, with 14 bases spanning the gap. The CDR3 has 14 amino acids. The germline gives CDR1 MDHEN, CDR2 SYDVKM.

The V call is TRBV20-1, the J call TRBJ1-2, with 8 bases aligning to TRBD1. CDR1 and CDR2 from the germline V gene are DFQATT and SNEGSKA (reference sequence). The CDR3 spans 13 residues. Unmatched junction bases numbered 5, after V lost 5 bases and J lost 3 bases. The CDR3 spells CSAGGQGDYGYTF. For the CDR3, the DNA is TGCAGTGCTGGCGGACAGGGCGACTATGGCTACACCTTC.

The chain uses TRBV18 and TRBJ2-5; no firm D call. This CDR3 is 14 amino acids long. Per the germline V gene, CDR1 is KGHSH and CDR2 is LQKENI. Trimming took off 3 bases at V and 2 bases at J, with 10 bases between the two ends. The CDR3 DNA sequence: TGTGCCAGCTCACCGGGCAGAATACAAGAGACCCAGTACTTC. Its translation is CASSPGRIQETQYF.

This clonotype was counted only a few times. V and J are TRBV5-5 and TRBJ2-3; D gene ambiguous. The CDR3 is 13 amino acids. V lost 4 bases and J 1 base, leaving 7 bases between the germline ends. Germline lookup yields CDR1 SGHKS and CDR2 YYEKEE (reference sequence). The CDR3 sequence is CASSGWGTDTQYF. CDR3 nucleotide sequence: TGTGCCAGCAGCGGTTGGGGCACAGATACGCAGTATTTT.

This clonotype appeared a few times. This rearrangement joins TRBV10-3 to TRBJ1-1; 10 positions match TRBD1. The germline gives CDR1 ENHRY, CDR2 SYGVKD. CDR3 length: 15 amino acids. Germline trimming cut 6 bases from V and 3 bases from J; bases unmatched to any gene: 7. CDR3 residues: CAISQTGGRDTEAFF. The CDR3 DNA sequence: TGTGCCATCAGCCAGACAGGGGGCAGGGACACTGAAGCTTTCTTT.

This clonotype was seen a handful of times. This chain links TRBV27 with TRBJ2-7; 7 bases map to TRBD1. The CDR3 sequence is 14 residues long. Germline loops: CDR1 MNHEY, CDR2 SMNVEV (reference sequence). After removal of 6 bases from V and 3 bases from J, the junction contained 8 bases not matched to a gene. The CDR3 nucleotides are TGTGCCAGCAGGAAGACAGGGACCTTCTACGAGCAGTACGTC. This translates into CASRKTGTFYEQYV.

The rearrangement uses TRBV10-3 and TRBJ2-3, with D tentatively TRBD2 (6 bases). This CDR3 is 14 amino acids long. V was pared by 10 bases and J by 4 bases, with 18 bases between. Germline assignment: CDR1 ENHRY and CDR2 SYGVKD. The DNA of the CDR3 is TGTGCCAGCCGGGACTCCCACGCCCCAGATACGCAGTATTTT. The encoded protein is CASRDSHAPDTQYF.

This clonotype was observed a handful of times. The gene calls are TRBV5-1 and TRBJ1-1, with no clear D. From germline, CDR1 is SGHRS and CDR2 YFSETQ. The CDR3 has 14 amino acids. Deletions cut 4 bases from V and 1 base from J, with 11 bases between. CDR3 region: CASSPVASNTEAFF. As DNA, the CDR3 is TGCGCCAGCAGCCCGGTTGCTTCGAACACTGAAGCTTTCTTT.

This clonotype appeared many times. The chain links TRBV6-2 or TRBV6-3 to TRBJ1-5; possible D gene TRBD1, 5 bases. Trimming took 6 bases from V and 9 from J, leaving 24 bases between them. Germline loops: CDR1 MNHEY, CDR2 SVGEGT. The CDR3 loop spans 16 amino acids. The CDR3: CASSYRPGENPRPQHF. The CDR3 nucleotides are TGTGCCAGCAGCTATAGACCGGGGGAGAACCCTCGGCCCCAGCATTTT.

This chain links TRBV29-1 with TRBJ2-1; D is possibly TRBD2 (6 bases). The CDR3 totals 14 residues. Looked up from germline, CDR1 is SQVTM and CDR2 is ANQGSEA. Trimming pared 6 bases from V and 8 bases from J, leaving 20 bases between. CDR3 amino acids: CSVGGVVGNHEQFF. The DNA for the CDR3 is TGCAGCGTCGGAGGGGTCGTCGGGAATCATGAGCAGTTCTTC.

This clonotype was observed a handful of times. This CDR3 is CASSGVGSEAFF. The CDR3 nucleotides are TGTGCCAGCAGTGGTGTAGGGAGTGAAGCTTTCTTT. V usage is TRBV2 and J usage is TRBJ1-1; D not certain. The CDR3 spans 12 residues. Deletions cut 4 bases from V and 7 bases from J, with 10 bases between. Germline V gene data show CDR1 as SNHLY and CDR2 as FYNNEI.